This T cell receptor (beta chain) was obtained from a study of blood T cell repertoires in COVID-19. Overall study context: Whether acute or convalescent, the COVID-19 samples came from the United States, Italy and Spain. PBMCs, B-cell-depleted T cells, or T cells were the source of the cDNA or gDNA that made up the material.

In this sample, this clone turned up a few times. Profiled with immunoSEQ multiplex PCR; TCRdb holds only in-frame clones, not every one. Of about 39,000 clones listed, roughly 84% are singletons. The length of the CDR3 is 17 residues. The V end lost 2 bases, the J end lost 6 bases, and 19 bases lay between the germline ends. Germline V gene data show CDR1 as MNHEY and CDR2 as SMNVEV (reference sequence). Sequencing was carried out using peripheral blood. J is TRBJ2-2 and V is TRBV27, with a weak D call TRBD2 (6 bases). This TCR was sampled from a human donor in a cohort sampled during active COVID-19. The CDR3 sequence: CASSLGEESIPAGELFF. In nucleotides, the CDR3 is TGTGCCAGCAGTTTAGGGGAGGAATCCATCCCTGCCGGGGAGCTGTTTTTT.